The 10 T cell receptor beta chains reported below all come from one sample, sequenced in a study of CD8 T cells in Susac syndrome. A quantity of roughly 0.5 to 1 ug RNA underwent reverse transcription using random hexamers. TCRdb used MiXCR to reprocess the immunoSEQ multiplex PCR reads, holding one entry per CDR3 protein. The profile shows some 170,000 distinct CDR3 sequences, about 95% of them singletons. Material for sequencing was CD4+ T cells from PBMCs. These receptors were collected from a human donor with Susac syndrome.

The DNA of the CDR3 is TGTGCCAGCAGTTTAAGCGGGGAGTATGGCAATGAGCAGTTCTTC. Its translation: CASSLSGEYGNEQFF. V is TRBV12-3 or TRBV12-4 and J is TRBJ2-1, with 7 bases fitting TRBD2. The ends lost 2 bases at V and 6 bases at J; junction bases unmatched: 7. There are 15 residues in the CDR3.

This rearrangement joins TRBV18 to TRBJ2-5, with 11 bases matching TRBD2. CDR3 length: 16 residues. The J segment lost 2 bases and the V segment lost 4 bases, leaving 6 bases of the junction unmatched. Germline-derived CDR1 and CDR2 are KGHSH and LQKENI. The CDR3 sequence: CASSRGTSGSQETQYF. CDR3 nucleotides: TGTGCCAGCTCACGCGGGACTAGCGGATCTCAAGAGACCCAGTACTTC.

The V and J genes are TRBV30 and TRBJ1-5; TRBD1 agrees at 7 bases. CDR1 and CDR2 from the germline V gene are GTSNPN and SVGIG (reference sequence). Losses at the gene ends were 2 bases for V and 5 bases for J; bases not matched to a gene: 3. This CDR3 has 13 residues. Here the CDR3 reads CAWSRTGDQPQHF. The CDR3 DNA reads TGTGCCTGGAGTAGAACAGGGGATCAGCCCCAGCATTTT.

The chain is built from TRBV10-2 and TRBJ1-1, with 7 bases that match TRBD1. The germline V gene has CDR1 WSHSY and CDR2 SAAADI. V trimming: 3 bases; J trimming: 10 bases; junction bases outside the gene matches: 5. This CDR3 region has 12 residues. CDR3 protein: CASSETGATAFF. Here the CDR3 DNA reads TGCGCCAGCAGTGAAACAGGGGCGACAGCTTTCTTT.

V gene TRBV5-1 combines with J gene TRBJ2-1; D is perhaps TRBD2 (6 bases). Germline CDR1 reads SGHRS; CDR2 reads YFSETQ. The CDR3 is 14 residues long. V dropped 2 bases and J dropped 5 bases, with 11 bases sitting between them. The CDR3, as DNA: TGCGCCAGCAGCTTCCTACTAGCTGACAATGAGCAGTTCTTC. This codes for CASSFLLADNEQFF.

The CDR3 DNA sequence: TGCGCCAGCAGCTCGGGGCCGACCAAAAACATTCAGTACTTC. This codes for CASSSGPTKNIQYF. The genes are TRBV5-1 and TRBJ2-4, with D perhaps being TRBD1 or TRBD2 (5 bases each). Germline loops: CDR1 SGHRS, CDR2 YFSETQ. This CDR3 spans 14 amino acids. Between the trimmed V and J ends, which lost 3 bases and 2 bases, there was a span of 9 bases.

This chain joins TRBV29-1 and TRBJ1-4, with 9 bases aligning to TRBD1. This CDR3 region has 13 residues. Trimming took 7 bases from V and 8 from J; bases not matched to a gene: 8. The germline gives CDR1 SQVTM, CDR2 ANQGSEA. CDR3 nucleotides: TGCAGCGGCTCCGGGACAGGGCGAGAAAAACTGTTTTTT. Amino acids: CSGSGTGREKLFF.

The chain couples TRBV14 to TRBJ1-2; D gene ambiguous. This CDR3 contains 18 residues. The ends were cut back, 4 bases at V and 7 bases at J, with 28 bases in the middle. CDR1 and CDR2 from the germline V gene are SGHDN and FVKESK. The CDR3 region has the DNA TGTGCCAGCAGCCTACTCGGGCCTCCCTCTTCCTCCATAGGTGGCTACACCTTC. This encodes CASSLLGPPSSSIGGYTF.

J is TRBJ1-1 and V is TRBV29-1; 8 bases fit TRBD1. This CDR3 is 13 amino acids long. Germline V gives CDR1 SQVTM, CDR2 ANQGSEA. V lost 0 bases and J lost 6; bases outside the gene matches: 3. The CDR3 loop is CSVEDRTGSEAFF. The CDR3 bases are TGCAGCGTTGAAGACCGGACAGGGTCTGAAGCTTTCTTT.

This sequence joins TRBV7-9 and TRBJ1-2, with no clear D. The germline V gene has CDR1 SEHNR and CDR2 FQNEAQ (reference sequence). V was shortened by 5 bases and J by 7 bases, with 8 bases between the two germline ends. This CDR3 has 11 amino acids. CDR3 protein: CASSPGSGYTF. CDR3 DNA: TGTGCCAGCAGCCCAGGATCTGGCTACACCTTC.